Each of the 25 T cell receptor beta chains below was sequenced from the same sample in a study of cytomegalovirus exposure and HLA in healthy donors. Primers for the PCR totalled 60 Vbeta and 13 Jbeta. Repertoires were generated with immunoSEQ multiplex PCR, while TCRdb's copy carries only in-frame clones and drops some. The data show about 140,000 clones, with about 75% seen just once and about 1.5% held by the top ten. Sequenced input: PBMCs. These receptors all come from a woman aged 25 to 39 in good health and CMV-seronegative.

The chain combines TRBV6-5 with TRBJ2-7, with D maybe TRBD2 (6 bases). Germline loops: CDR1 MNHEY, CDR2 SVGAGI. CDR3 length: 10 residues. Trimming shortened V by 10 bases and J by 6 bases, and 10 bases separated the two germline ends. DNA for the CDR3: TGTGCCACCATGACTAGCGAGCAGTACTTC. It yields the protein CATMTSEQYF.

The chain uses TRBV19 and TRBJ1-2; D uncertain. CDR1 is LNHDA, CDR2 SQIVND, per germline (reference sequence). Trimming stripped 1 base from V and 8 bases from J, with 11 bases between. The CDR3 spans 13 residues. The CDR3 coding sequence is TGTGCCAGTAGTATAGCCGAGGGTGGCGGCTACACCTTC. Protein: CASSIAEGGGYTF.

The V call is TRBV19, the J call TRBJ1-2, with 8 positions matching TRBD1. CDR3 length equals 14 residues. The trim removed 11 bases at V and 5 bases at J, leaving 13 bases unmatched. The germline V gene has CDR1 LNHDA and CDR2 SQIVND (reference sequence). CDR3 residues: CASSPRTGYYGYTF. The CDR3 nucleotides are TGTGCCTCCTCCCCCAGGACAGGGTATTATGGCTACACCTTC. The full variable domain, rest sourced from reference TRBV19 and TRBJ1-2, is DGGITQSPKYLFRKEGQNVTLSCEQNLNHDAMYWYRQDPGQGLRLIYYSQIVNDFQKGDIAEGYSVSREKKESFPLTVTSAQKNPTAFYLCASSPRTGYYGYTFGSGTRLTVV.

The chain joins TRBV5-1 to TRBJ2-3; possibly TRBD1 for D (5 bases). This CDR3 is 13 amino acids long. V lost 1 base and J lost 6, with 9 bases in between. Germline CDR1 and CDR2: SGHRS and YFSETQ. The CDR3 spells CASSLTGSDTQYF. CDR3 in DNA: TGCGCCAGCAGCTTGACAGGTAGTGATACGCAGTATTTT.

The J gene is TRBJ1-5, the V gene TRBV11-2, with no clear D. The CDR3 covers 13 residues. With 1 base removed from V and 6 bases from J, the gap between germline ends came to 7 bases. Germline CDR1 is SGHAT and CDR2 is FQNNGV. The CDR3 DNA reads TGTGCCAGCAGCTTAGGACACCTTCAGCCCCAGCATTTT. Residues: CASSLGHLQPQHF.

This sequence joins TRBV9 and TRBJ1-1; D is unclear. Germline loops: CDR1 SGDLS, CDR2 YYNGEE. There are 13 residues in the CDR3. The V gene lost 3 bases and the J gene lost 7 bases, with 13 bases spanning the gap. The CDR3, as DNA: TGTGCCAGCAGCGGACCTGGGGAGGGTGAAGCTTTCTTT. It is translated as CASSGPGEGEAFF.

This chain joins TRBV28 and TRBJ2-1; D not resolved. V dropped 3 bases and J dropped 5 bases, with 11 bases sitting between them. There are 14 residues in the CDR3. CDR1 is MDHEN and CDR2 is SYDVKM in the germline V gene. Here the CDR3 DNA reads TGTGCCAGCAGTTTTTTATACAGTCACAATGAGCAGTTCTTC. Protein: CASSFLYSHNEQFF.

The J gene is TRBJ2-5, the V gene TRBV9; D call uncertain. The CDR3 loop spans 12 amino acids. From germline, CDR1 is SGDLS and CDR2 YYNGEE. Trimming shortened V by 0 bases and J by 5 bases, and 5 bases separated the two germline ends. In DNA form, the CDR3 reads TGTGCCAGCAGCGTAGTCGGTGAGACCCAGTACTTC. It specifies CASSVVGETQYF.

This chain uses TRBV10-3 with TRBJ2-1; the match to TRBD2 covers 9 bases. The CDR3 sequence is 13 residues long. Germline-derived CDR1 and CDR2 are ENHRY and SYGVKD. The J segment lost 9 bases and the V segment lost 6 bases, leaving 6 bases of the junction unmatched. DNA for the CDR3: TGTGCCATCAGGGCCGGAGCGGGGGGTGAGCAGTTCTTC. It encodes CAIRAGAGGEQFF.

The chain joins TRBV7-9 to TRBJ1-6, with TRBD1 matching over 9 bases. With 4 bases clipped from V and 10 bases from J, the junction kept 8 bases outside the gene matches. Germline-derived CDR1 and CDR2 are SEHNR and FQNEAQ (reference sequence). The CDR3 has 15 residues. Here the CDR3 DNA reads TGTGCCAGCAGCTGGGAGACAGGGGGGCACTCACCCCTCCACTTT. Translation gives CASSWETGGHSPLHF. Full variable domain (outside the CDR3, taken from reference TRBV7-9 and TRBJ1-6): DTGVSQNPRHKITKRGQNVTFRCDPISEHNRLYWYRQTLGQGPEFLTYFQNEAQLEKSRLLSDRFSAERPKGSFSTLEIQRTEQGDSAMYLCASSWETGGHSPLHFGNGTRLTVT.

This clone was observed a few times. The same CDR3 also results from other DNA sequences found in this sample. This sequence joins TRBV2 and TRBJ1-6; D is ambiguous. The germline V gene has CDR1 SNHLY and CDR2 FYNNEI. CDR3 size: 15 residues. V was trimmed by 0 bases and J by 5 bases, leaving 8 bases between them. The CDR3 nucleotides read TGTGCCAGCAGTGAAGCTGGAGGGAATAATTCACCCCTCCACTTT. Its translation is CASSEAGGNNSPLHF.

This clone was found once. The chain recombines TRBV7-9 with TRBJ2-5; perhaps TRBD2 as D (5 bases). Trimming took 5 bases from V and 1 from J, leaving 14 bases between them. The CDR3 is 15 residues long. Germline CDR1 and CDR2: SEHNR and FQNEAQ (reference sequence). The CDR3 loop is CASSRVSGTQETQYF. The CDR3 region has the DNA TGTGCCAGCAGCCGGGTCAGCGGAACCCAAGAGACCCAGTACTTC.

The chain has TRBV20-1 and TRBJ2-1; D unclear. This CDR3 is built from 11 residues. The germline CDR1 and CDR2 sequences are DFQATT and SNEGSKA (reference sequence). Trimming left V 1 base short and J 10 bases short, with 8 bases between. The CDR3 bases are TGCAGTGCTAGAGGGAGTTGGGAGCAGTTCTTC. Residues: CSARGSWEQFF.

The chain links TRBV9 to TRBJ2-7; a possible D gene is TRBD1 (5 bases). The germline V gene encodes CDR1 SGDLS and CDR2 YYNGEE. Trimming cost V 2 bases and J 3 bases, with 12 bases left between them. CDR3 length: 14 amino acids. The CDR3, as DNA: TGTGCCAGCAGCGTCGGGCAGGGCTACTACGAGCAGTACTTC. This gives the protein CASSVGQGYYEQYF.

The rearrangement uses TRBV2 and TRBJ1-5, with TRBD1 identical over 8 bases. Germline trimming cut 6 bases from V and 3 bases from J; bases unmatched to any gene: 7. CDR3 length equals 15 residues. Germline V gene lookup returns CDR1 SNHLY and CDR2 FYNNEI. This chain's CDR3 is CASRDSGQANQPQHF. For the CDR3, the DNA is TGTGCCAGCAGGGACTCGGGACAGGCCAATCAGCCCCAGCATTTT.

The chain employs TRBV29-1 and TRBJ2-3; TRBD2 aligns across 8 bases. Germline trimming cut 0 bases from V and 4 bases from J; bases unmatched to any gene: 6. The CDR3 is made up of 15 amino acids. The germline V gene encodes CDR1 SQVTM and CDR2 ANQGSEA. The CDR3 DNA is TGCAGCGTTGAAGATCTCGGGACTAGTCCAGATACGCAGTATTTT. It specifies CSVEDLGTSPDTQYF.

The table lists this clone with a few counts. The V gene is TRBV11-3, the J gene TRBJ2-4; D is possibly TRBD1 (6 bases). Germline V gene lookup returns CDR1 SGHNT and CDR2 YENEEA. V was pared by 3 bases and J by 3 bases, with 15 bases between. CDR3 length equals 16 residues. Here the CDR3 reads CASSLGRGEVKNIQYF. For the CDR3, the DNA is TGTGCCAGCAGCTTGGGCAGGGGCGAAGTCAAAAACATTCAGTACTTC.

The V and J genes are TRBV5-6 and TRBJ2-3, with 10 bases lining up with TRBD1. J lost 4 bases, V lost 4 bases, and 9 bases had no gene match. Germline CDR1 SGHDT, CDR2 YYEEEE. This CDR3 has 16 residues. The CDR3 loop is CASSRGGTGEADTQYF. CDR3 sequence (DNA): TGTGCCAGCAGCCGAGGAGGGACAGGGGAAGCAGATACGCAGTATTTT.

The V gene is TRBV29-1, the J gene TRBJ2-1; D is undetermined. V was trimmed by 3 bases and J by 4 bases, leaving 4 bases between them. The length of the CDR3 is 11 residues. Per the germline V gene, CDR1 is SQVTM and CDR2 is ANQGSEA. The CDR3 DNA follows: TGCAGCGTTGACAGTTACAATGAGCAGTTCTTC. Translated: CSVDSYNEQFF.

V usage is TRBV28 and J usage is TRBJ2-1; 8 bases fit TRBD2. This CDR3 region has 17 residues. In germline, CDR1 is MDHEN, CDR2 SYDVKM. The junction had 10 bases not matched to a gene; V was cut back by 6 bases and J by 0 bases. The CDR3 reads CASSPTSGPSSYNEQFF. Written as DNA, the CDR3 is TGTGCCAGCAGCCCTACTAGCGGACCTAGCTCCTACAATGAGCAGTTCTTC.

The CDR3 nucleotides read TGCGCCAGCAGCCTCCTGCTAGTCGAGACCCAGTACTTC. Translating it yields CASSLLLVETQYF. The rearrangement links TRBV4-1 to TRBJ2-5; D call uncertain. CDR1 MGHRA and CDR2 YSYEKL come from the germline V gene. Trimming shortened V by 4 bases and J by 5 bases, and 11 bases separated the two germline ends. The CDR3 runs to 13 residues.

The chain is built from TRBV19 and TRBJ1-1; the match to TRBD1 covers 10 bases. CDR3 size: 20 residues. The V segment lost 9 bases and the J segment 2 bases; nucleotides outside the gene matches: 24. Germline V gene lookup returns CDR1 LNHDA and CDR2 SQIVND (reference sequence). CDR3 region: CASYSNTLFRDRGLNTEAFF. In DNA form, the CDR3 reads TGTGCCAGCTACTCAAATACTCTATTCCGGGACAGGGGACTTAACACTGAAGCTTTCTTT.

This rearrangement joins TRBV18 to TRBJ1-5; 9 positions agree with TRBD1. Germline loops: CDR1 KGHSH, CDR2 LQKENI. There are 18 residues in the CDR3. The ends lost 5 bases at V and 2 bases at J; junction bases unmatched: 13. The CDR3 DNA follows: TGTGCCAGCTCATCCGGGACAGGGTACATCGGTGGCAATCAGCCCCAGCATTTT. Its protein is CASSSGTGYIGGNQPQHF.

The rearrangement uses TRBV7-9 and TRBJ2-1; 9 nucleotides match TRBD1. This CDR3 spans 12 amino acids. In germline, CDR1 is SEHNR, CDR2 FQNEAQ (reference sequence). Trimming cost V 3 bases and J 9 bases; bases outside gene matches: 0. As DNA, the CDR3 is TGTGCCAGCAGCTTGACAGGGGGTGAGCAGTTCTTC. Protein product: CASSLTGGEQFF.

About this clone: The junction departs from the called germline gene at one end, perhaps through a read error. This chain connects TRBV10-3 to TRBJ2-1; D is undetermined. This CDR3 comprises 12 residues. CDR1 is ENHRY, CDR2 SYGVKD, per germline. This CDR3 is CAISEAYNEQFF. DNA of the CDR3: TGTGCCATCAGTGAGGCCTATAATGAGCAGTTCTTC.